The T cell receptor (beta chain) under discussion was sequenced for a study of shared clonotypes between healthy human individuals. Worth noting for this clone: What it binds is not known.

Losses at the gene ends were 3 bases for V and 4 bases for J; bases not matched to a gene: 2. Germline V lookup: CDR1 SGHAT, CDR2 FQNNGV. The CDR3 runs to 13 residues. The data were produced by immunoSEQ multiplex PCR, yet TCRdb's version contains in-frame clones alone and is incomplete. The sample gives about half a million clones, almost 80% of which show up once; around 11% is in the top ten. Study-level findings and limits: Read depth was anticipated to influence clonotype sharing among donors.

The study drew all its donors from Caucasian adults living in Nashville, Tennessee. The sequencing input was PBMCs. The J gene is TRBJ2-7, the V gene TRBV11-2, with TRBD1 identical over 8 bases. This clonotype originated in a woman aged 40-49 years in good health. Some clones in this sample may be carry-over from other donors' samples. The CDR3 nucleotides read TGTGCCAGCAGCTTCGGACAGGGTTACGAGCAGTACTTC. Translated, it gives CASSFGQGYEQYF.